This T cell receptor beta chain appears in the sequencing data of a study of early T cells in non-severe SARS-CoV-2 infection. On the study more broadly: Chains were not paired, and sequencing was done on bulk RNA from unsorted whole blood.

As part of library construction, unique molecular identifiers were attached to individual cDNA molecules. TCRdb reanalysed the 5' RACE reads using MiXCR and keeps one entry per CDR3 protein. The profile shows some 42,000 distinct CDR3 sequences, about 6.5% of them singletons. The CDR3 runs to 16 residues. The V gene's germline CDR1 is LNHDA and CDR2 SQIVND (reference sequence). V lost 0 bases and J 6 bases, leaving 17 bases between the germline ends. This clonotype was picked up a small number of times. The sample in question was whole blood, obtained at baseline. This sequence originates from an adult who was a healthcare worker with PCR-confirmed SARS-CoV-2 infection or an uninfected control (not recorded which). The rearrangement joins TRBV19 to TRBJ1-1, with TRBD1 as a possible D gene (6 bases). The CDR3 loop reads CASSIDGGGDGPEAFF. The CDR3 DNA reads TGTGCCAGTAGTATAGATGGGGGGGGCGACGGACCTGAAGCTTTCTTT.